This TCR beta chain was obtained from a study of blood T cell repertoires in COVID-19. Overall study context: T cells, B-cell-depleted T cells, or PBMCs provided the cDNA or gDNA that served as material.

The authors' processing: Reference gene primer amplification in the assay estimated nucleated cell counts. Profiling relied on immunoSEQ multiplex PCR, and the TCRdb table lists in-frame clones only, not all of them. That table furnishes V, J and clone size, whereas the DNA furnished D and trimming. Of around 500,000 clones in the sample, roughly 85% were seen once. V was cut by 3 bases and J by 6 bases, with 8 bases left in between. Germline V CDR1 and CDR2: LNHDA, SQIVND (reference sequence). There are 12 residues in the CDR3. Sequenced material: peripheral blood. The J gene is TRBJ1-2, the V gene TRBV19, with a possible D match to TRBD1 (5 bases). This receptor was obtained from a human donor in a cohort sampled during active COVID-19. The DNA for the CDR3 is TGTGCCAGTAGTATCGGGGGAAATGGCTACACCTTC. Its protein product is CASSIGGNGYTF.